Listed here are 15 T cell receptor beta chains from one sample, sequenced in a study of T cells in Graves' hyperthyroidism and ophthalmopathy. RNA transcripts provided the source from which TCR beta CDR3 regions were amplified. First-round RT-PCR with HTBI primers amplified the TCR CDR3 region. A single record per CDR3 protein comes from TCRdb applying MiXCR to the multiplex PCR reads. This sample has 700,000 or so distinct CDR3 sequences, with about 15% found just once. Sample: blood. These receptors originate from a woman aged 45-65 years with Graves' ophthalmopathy.

In this sample, this clonotype turned up many times. The CDR3 protein is CASSPGALAGVVGELFF. In DNA form, the CDR3 reads TGTGCCAGCAGCCCAGGCGCCCTAGCGGGAGTTGTCGGGGAGCTGTTTTTT. The chain combines TRBV7-2 with TRBJ2-2; TRBD2 aligns across 10 bases. Germline loops: CDR1 SGHTA, CDR2 FQGNSA. Trimming took 5 bases from V and 7 from J; bases not matched to a gene: 13. The CDR3 runs 17 residues.

Note on this clonotype: A much larger clone lies one base from this, so it may be a read error. The gene calls are TRBV7-2 and TRBJ2-3; possibly TRBD1 for D (5 bases). The germline V and J ends were trimmed by 4 bases and 5 bases, with 16 bases remaining between them. The CDR3 consists of 15 residues. The V gene's germline CDR1 is SGHTA and CDR2 FQGNSA. CDR3 amino acids: CASSSGPGSRDTQYF. The CDR3 DNA reads as TGTGCCAGCAGCTCAGGACCAGGGTCCCGAGATACGCAGTATTTT.

This clonotype was found a few times. The chain carries TRBV4-2 and TRBJ1-4; D ambiguous. The CDR3 extends over 12 amino acids. The germline gives CDR1 LGHNA, CDR2 YNFKEQ. V was shortened by 7 bases and J by 0 bases, with 3 bases between the two germline ends. The CDR3 loop is CASMTTNEKLFF. CDR3 sequence (DNA): TGTGCCAGCATGACAACTAATGAAAAACTGTTTTTT.

This clonotype has at least ten counts. The chain combines TRBV6-1 with TRBJ2-1; D is perhaps TRBD1 (6 bases). Germline V lookup: CDR1 MNHNS, CDR2 SASEGT. V shed 2 bases and J shed 0 bases, with 8 bases lying between them. The CDR3 is 15 residues long. CDR3 loop: CASSERGSSYNEQFF. The CDR3 DNA follows: TGTGCCAGCAGTGAAAGGGGGAGCTCCTACAATGAGCAGTTCTTC.

This clonotype was seen at least ten times. This sequence joins TRBV7-2 and TRBJ2-1; perhaps TRBD2 as D (6 bases). Germline V gene data show CDR1 as SGHTA and CDR2 as FQGNSA. The CDR3 loop spans 14 amino acids. V dropped 8 bases and J dropped 0 bases, with 11 bases sitting between them. DNA of the CDR3: TGTGCCAGCGGGGCGGGACCCTCCTACAATGAGCAGTTCTTC. Its translation is CASGAGPSYNEQFF.

In regard to this clonotype: The junction departs from germline at one end; a sequencing error may be responsible. The rearrangement joins TRBV19 to TRBJ2-7; maybe TRBD1 (5 bases). Germline V CDR1 and CDR2: LNHDA, SQIVND (reference sequence). This CDR3 has 14 amino acids. CDR3 in amino acids: CASSTQVPSYERYF. CDR3 nucleotide sequence: TGTGCCAGTAGTACACAGGTACCCTCCTACGAGCGGTACTTC.

This clonotype came up many times. The CDR3 is CASSLQQGLGNQPQHF. CDR3 nucleotide sequence: TGTGCCAGCAGTTTACAACAGGGACTCGGCAATCAGCCCCAGCATTTT. The V gene is TRBV27, the J gene TRBJ1-5; a possible D gene is TRBD1 (6 bases). Deletions cut 2 bases from V and 2 bases from J, with 13 bases between. The length of the CDR3 is 16 residues. CDR1 is MNHEY, CDR2 SMNVEV, per germline (reference sequence).

This clonotype came up many times. V gene TRBV12-3 or TRBV12-4 combines with J gene TRBJ1-1; D perhaps matches TRBD1 (6 bases). V dropped 5 bases and J dropped 4 bases, with 14 bases sitting between them. The CDR3 runs 14 residues. The CDR3 region is CASSPVTGRTEAFF. CDR3 DNA sequence: TGTGCCAGCAGTCCTGTTACAGGGCGCACTGAAGCTTTCTTT.

This clonotype has only a few counts. The chain joins TRBV7-8 to TRBJ1-2; no clear D gene. With 3 bases removed from V and 2 bases from J, the gap between germline ends came to 13 bases. This CDR3 is built from 15 residues. Germline V gene data show CDR1 as SGHVS and CDR2 as FQNEAQ. CDR3 nucleotides: TGTGCCAGCAGCTTCTCCGAGGGAGGAAACTATGGCTACACCTTC. Its protein is CASSFSEGGNYGYTF. Full variable domain (missing parts from reference TRBV7-8 and TRBJ1-2): GAGVSQSPRYKVAKRGQDVALRCDPISGHVSLFWYQQALGQGPEFLTYFQNEAQLDKSGLPSDRFFAERPEGSVSTLKIQRTQQEDSAVYLCASSFSEGGNYGYTFGSGTRLTVV.

The chain employs TRBV6-1 and TRBJ1-5, with no clear D. CDR3 length: 15 residues. Germline assignment: CDR1 MNHNS and CDR2 SASEGT. Deletions cut 1 base from V and 4 bases from J, with 11 bases between. As DNA, the CDR3 is TGTGCCAGCAGTGAAGGGGGTATGGGGAATCAGCCCCAGCATTTT. Translated: CASSEGGMGNQPQHF.

This chain connects TRBV7-8 to TRBJ2-2, with TRBD2 matching over 10 bases. The CDR3 runs 17 residues. V lost 1 base, J lost 6 bases, and 8 bases stayed unmatched. Germline CDR1 and CDR2: SGHVS and FQNEAQ. CDR3 residues: CASSLDSSGSNPGELFF. The CDR3 DNA reads as TGTGCCAGCAGCTTAGATTCTAGCGGGAGTAACCCCGGGGAGCTGTTTTTT.

This clonotype occurred a few times. The chain has TRBV19 and TRBJ1-1; no firm D call. The germline gives CDR1 LNHDA, CDR2 SQIVND (reference sequence). CDR3 size: 13 residues. Trimming took off 8 bases at V and 0 bases at J, with 10 bases between the two ends. The CDR3 sequence is CASVEGMNTEAFF. The CDR3 nucleotides are TGTGCCAGTGTTGAAGGGATGAACACTGAAGCTTTCTTT.

The V gene is TRBV2, the J gene TRBJ2-7; 14 bases are shared with TRBD2. This CDR3 is 19 amino acids long. The V and J ends lost 5 bases and 5 bases, in that order; junction bases with no gene match: 17. The germline V gene has CDR1 SNHLY and CDR2 FYNNEI. The CDR3 bases are TGTGCCAGCAGTCCTAGAAGGAGACCGGGACTAGCGGGAGCAAACGAGCAGTACTTC. This translates into CASSPRRRPGLAGANEQYF.

This clonotype was seen ten or more times. The chain uses TRBV5-1 and TRBJ2-2, with a tentative D call TRBD2 (5 bases). Germline-derived CDR1 and CDR2 are SGHRS and YFSETQ. The CDR3 runs 17 residues. The V end was cut by 3 bases, the J end by 0 bases, with 15 bases between. The CDR3: CASSYIWDSANTGELFF. The CDR3 DNA follows: TGCGCCAGCAGCTACATATGGGATAGCGCGAACACCGGGGAGCTGTTTTTT. Drawing the rest from reference TRBV5-1 and TRBJ2-2, the complete variable domain is KAGVTQTPRYLIKTRGQQVTLSCSPISGHRSVSWYQQTPGQGLQFLFEYFSETQRNKGNFPGRFSGRQFSNSRSEMNVSTLELGDSALYLCASSYIWDSANTGELFFGEGSRLTVL.

The J gene is TRBJ1-1, the V gene TRBV5-5; 8 positions agree with TRBD1. There are 14 residues in the CDR3. CDR1 and CDR2 (germline): SGHKS, YYEKEE (reference sequence). V lost 2 bases to trimming and J lost 5 bases; unmatched junction nucleotides: 5. The CDR3: CASSLKTGVTEAFF. The CDR3 DNA follows: TGTGCCAGCAGCTTAAAGACAGGGGTTACTGAAGCTTTCTTT. The full variable domain, with the rest looked up from reference TRBV5-5 and TRBJ1-1, is DAGVTQSPTHLIKTRGQQVTLRCSPISGHKSVSWYQQVLGQGPQFIFQYYEKEERGRGNFPDRFSARQFPNYSSELNVNALLLGDSALYLCASSLKTGVTEAFFGQGTRLTVV.